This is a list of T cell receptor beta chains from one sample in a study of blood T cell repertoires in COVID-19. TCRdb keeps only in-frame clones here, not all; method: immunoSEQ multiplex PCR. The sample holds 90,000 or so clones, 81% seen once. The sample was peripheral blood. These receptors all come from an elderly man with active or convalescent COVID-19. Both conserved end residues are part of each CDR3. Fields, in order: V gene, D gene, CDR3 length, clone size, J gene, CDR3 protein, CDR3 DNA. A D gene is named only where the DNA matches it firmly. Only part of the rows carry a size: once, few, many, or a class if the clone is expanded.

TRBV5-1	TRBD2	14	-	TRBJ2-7	CASSFSGGAYEQYF	TGCGCCAGCAGCTTTAGCGGGGGGGCCTACGAGCAGTACTTC
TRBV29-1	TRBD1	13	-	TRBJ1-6	CSVQGAGDSPLHF	TGCAGCGTGCAGGGGGCCGGTGATTCACCCCTCCACTTT
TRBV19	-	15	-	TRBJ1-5	CASSIRRDQGQPQHF	TGTGCCAGTAGTATTCGGCGGGACCAAGGTCAGCCCCAGCATTTT
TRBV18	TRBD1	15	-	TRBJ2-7	CASSPGTGGTYEQYF	TGTGCCAGCTCACCAGGGACAGGGGGCACCTACGAGCAGTACTTC
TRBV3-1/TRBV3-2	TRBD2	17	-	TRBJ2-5	CASSQVGVLAGKETQYF	TGTGCCAGCAGCCAAGTGGGTGTACTAGCGGGGAAAGAGACCCAGTACTTC
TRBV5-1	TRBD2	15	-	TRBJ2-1	CASSSSGGLNNEQFF	TGCGCCAGCAGCTCCTCGGGGGGGTTGAACAATGAGCAGTTCTTC
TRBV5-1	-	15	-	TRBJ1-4	CASRPQQGRDEKLFF	TGCGCCAGCAGGCCTCAACAGGGTAGAGACGAAAAACTGTTTTTT
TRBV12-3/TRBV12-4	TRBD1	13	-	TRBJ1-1	CASSYRGDTEAFF	TGTGCCAGCAGCTACAGGGGGGACACTGAAGCTTTCTTT
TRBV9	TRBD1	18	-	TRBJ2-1	CASSVGDRGPSSYNEQFF	TGTGCCAGCAGCGTTGGGGACAGGGGGCCGAGCTCCTACAATGAGCAGTTCTTC
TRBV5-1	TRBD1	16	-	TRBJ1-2	CASSFGQGGNGYGYTF	TGCGCCAGCAGCTTCGGACAGGGGGGAAATGGGTATGGCTACACCTTC
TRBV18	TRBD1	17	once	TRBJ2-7	CASSPYRTGRIQHEQYF	TGTGCCAGCTCACCATATCGGACAGGGCGTATTCAACATGAGCAGTACTTC
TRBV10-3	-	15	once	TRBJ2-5	CAISESTGFQETQYF	TGTGCCATCAGTGAGTCGACGGGTTTCCAAGAGACCCAGTACTTC
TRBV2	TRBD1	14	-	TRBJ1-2	CASNPGQGGNGYTF	TGTGCCAGCAATCCTGGACAGGGAGGTAATGGCTACACCTTC
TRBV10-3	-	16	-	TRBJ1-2	CAISESWGEADYGYTF	TGTGCCATCAGTGAGTCGTGGGGGGAGGCGGACTATGGCTACACCTTC
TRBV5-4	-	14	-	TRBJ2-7	CASSLGGVGYEQYF	TGTGCCAGCAGCTTGGGGGGCGTTGGCTACGAGCAGTACTTC
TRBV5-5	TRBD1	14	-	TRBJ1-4	CASSLGQGDEKLFF	TGTGCCAGCAGCTTGGGGCAGGGGGACGAAAAACTGTTTTTT
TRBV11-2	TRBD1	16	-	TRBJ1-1	CASSFWDRGQNTEAFF	TGTGCCAGCAGCTTTTGGGACAGGGGGCAGAACACTGAAGCTTTCTTT
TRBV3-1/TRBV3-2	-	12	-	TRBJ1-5	CASSRSGQPQHF	TGTGCCAGCAGCCGCTCAGGGCAGCCCCAGCATTTT
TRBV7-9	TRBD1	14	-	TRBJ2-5	CASSSRQGEETQYF	TGTGCCAGCAGCTCGCGACAGGGCGAAGAGACCCAGTACTTC
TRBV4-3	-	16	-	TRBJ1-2	CASSQDFPGSDRGYTF	TGCGCCAGCAGCCAAGATTTTCCAGGGTCCGATCGAGGCTACACCTTC
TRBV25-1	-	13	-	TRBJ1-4	CASSAESNEKLFF	TGTGCCAGCAGTGCTGAGAGTAATGAAAAACTGTTTTTT
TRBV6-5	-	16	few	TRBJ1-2	CASSYHPTIRDYGYTF	TGTGCCAGCAGTTACCACCCTACGATCAGGGACTATGGCTACACCTTC
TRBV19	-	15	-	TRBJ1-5	CASSMDSGGFQPQHF	TGTGCCAGTAGTATGGACAGTGGGGGATTTCAGCCCCAGCATTTT
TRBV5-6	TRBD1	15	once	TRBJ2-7	CASSGRTGGLGEQYF	TGTGCCAGCAGCGGGAGGACAGGGGGCTTGGGGGAGCAGTACTTC
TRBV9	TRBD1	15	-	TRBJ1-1	CASSPRTGRNTEAFF	TGTGCCAGCAGCCCCCGGACAGGGAGAAACACTGAAGCTTTCTTT
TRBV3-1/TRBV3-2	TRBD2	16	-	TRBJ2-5	CASSQLGLAVGETQYF	TGTGCCAGCAGCCAATTGGGACTAGCGGTGGGGGAGACCCAGTACTTC
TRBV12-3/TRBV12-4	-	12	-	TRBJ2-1	CASSLGLYEQFF	TGTGCCAGCAGTTTAGGCCTATATGAGCAGTTCTTC
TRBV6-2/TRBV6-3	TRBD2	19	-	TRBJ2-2	CASSYPLASGGPNTGELFF	TGTGCCAGCAGTTACCCGTTGGCTAGCGGGGGGCCGAACACCGGGGAGCTGTTTTTT
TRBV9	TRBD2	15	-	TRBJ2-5	CASSARGGGGKTQYF	TGTGCCAGCAGCGCCCGCGGGGGTGGCGGTAAGACCCAGTACTTC
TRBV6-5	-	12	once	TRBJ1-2	CATQLIPYGYTF	TGTGCCACCCAACTCATTCCCTATGGCTACACCTTC
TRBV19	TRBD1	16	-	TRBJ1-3	CASSRGTGDSGNTIYF	TGTGCCAGTAGTCGGGGGACAGGCGACTCTGGAAACACCATATATTTT
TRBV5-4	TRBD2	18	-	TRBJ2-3	CASSFLAGGIARADTQYF	TGTGCCAGCAGCTTCCTAGCGGGGGGTATAGCAAGGGCAGATACGCAGTATTTT
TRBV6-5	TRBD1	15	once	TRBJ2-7	CASSPMGTGSHEQYF	TGTGCCAGCAGCCCGATGGGGACAGGGTCCCACGAGCAGTACTTC
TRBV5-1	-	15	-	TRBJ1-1	CASSLDPTGDTEAFF	TGCGCCAGCAGCTTGGACCCCACAGGAGACACTGAAGCTTTCTTT
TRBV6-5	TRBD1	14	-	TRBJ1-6	CASSRTGFNSPLHF	TGTGCCAGCAGTAGGACAGGGTTTAATTCACCCCTCCACTTT
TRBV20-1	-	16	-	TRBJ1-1	CSASDGGLQRRTEAFF	TGCAGTGCCAGTGATGGGGGACTCCAAAGAAGGACTGAAGCTTTCTTT
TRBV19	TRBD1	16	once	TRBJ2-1	CASSTLSTGFGDEQFF	TGTGCCAGTAGTACCCTGTCGACAGGGTTTGGGGATGAGCAGTTCTTC
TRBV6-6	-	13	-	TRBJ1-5	CASTQGRGQPQHF	TGTGCCAGCACCCAGGGGAGGGGTCAGCCCCAGCATTTT
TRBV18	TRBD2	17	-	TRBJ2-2	CASSRPGLRGGPRELFF	TGTGCCAGCTCACGGCCCGGCCTTCGCGGGGGGCCTAGGGAGCTGTTTTTT
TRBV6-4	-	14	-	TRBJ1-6	CASSDSRGRSPLHF	TGTGCCAGCAGTGACTCCAGAGGCAGATCACCCCTCCACTTT
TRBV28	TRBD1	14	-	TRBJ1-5	CASRRTGSLQPQHF	TGTGCCAGCAGAAGGACAGGGTCTCTCCAGCCCCAGCATTTT
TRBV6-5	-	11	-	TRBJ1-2	CATKTAYGYTF	TGTGCCACCAAGACAGCCTATGGCTACACCTTC